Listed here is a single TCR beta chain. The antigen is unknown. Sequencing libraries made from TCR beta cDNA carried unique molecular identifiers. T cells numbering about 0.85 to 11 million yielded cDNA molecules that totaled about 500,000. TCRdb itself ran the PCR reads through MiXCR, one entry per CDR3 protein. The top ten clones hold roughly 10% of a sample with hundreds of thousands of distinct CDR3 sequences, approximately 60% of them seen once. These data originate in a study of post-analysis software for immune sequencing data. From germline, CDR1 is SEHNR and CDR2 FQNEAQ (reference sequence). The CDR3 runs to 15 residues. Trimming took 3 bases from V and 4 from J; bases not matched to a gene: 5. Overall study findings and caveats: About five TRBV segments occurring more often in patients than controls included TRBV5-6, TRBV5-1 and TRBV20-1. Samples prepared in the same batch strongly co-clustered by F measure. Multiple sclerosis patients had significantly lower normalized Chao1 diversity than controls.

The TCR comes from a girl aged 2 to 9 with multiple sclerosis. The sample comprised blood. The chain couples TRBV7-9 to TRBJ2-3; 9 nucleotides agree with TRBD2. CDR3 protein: CASSFKTSGSDTQYF. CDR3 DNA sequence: TGTGCCAGCAGCTTCAAGACTAGCGGTTCAGATACGCAGTATTTT.